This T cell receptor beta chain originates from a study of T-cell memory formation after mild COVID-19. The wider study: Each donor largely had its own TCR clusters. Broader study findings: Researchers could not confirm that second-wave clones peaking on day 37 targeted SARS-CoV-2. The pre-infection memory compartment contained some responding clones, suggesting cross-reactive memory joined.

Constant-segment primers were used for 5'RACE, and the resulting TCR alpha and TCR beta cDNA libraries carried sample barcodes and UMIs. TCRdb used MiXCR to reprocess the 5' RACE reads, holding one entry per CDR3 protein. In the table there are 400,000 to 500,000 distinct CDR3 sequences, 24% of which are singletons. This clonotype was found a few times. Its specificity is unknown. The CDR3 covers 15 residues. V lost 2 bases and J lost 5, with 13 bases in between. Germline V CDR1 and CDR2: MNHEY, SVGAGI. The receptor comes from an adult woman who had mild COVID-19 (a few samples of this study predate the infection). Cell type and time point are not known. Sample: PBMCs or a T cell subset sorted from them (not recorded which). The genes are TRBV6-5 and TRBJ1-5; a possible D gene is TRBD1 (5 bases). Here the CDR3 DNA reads TGTGCCAGCAGTTACAGGCAGGGATGGGATCAGCCCCAGCATTTT. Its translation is CASSYRQGWDQPQHF.